This entry is about one TCR beta chain. The same CDR3 also results from other DNA sequences found in this sample. Trimming at V came to 4 bases and at J to 4 bases, leaving 6 bases not matched to a gene. The CDR3 loop spans 14 amino acids. CDR1 and CDR2 from the germline V gene are SGHRS and YFSETQ. The data were taken from a study of blood T cell repertoires in COVID-19. Study summary: Samples representing acute and convalescent COVID-19 were sourced from the United States, Italy and Spain. PBMCs, B-cell-depleted T cells, or T cells were the source of the cDNA or gDNA that made up the material.

TCRdb's table, derived via immunoSEQ multiplex PCR, lists solely in-frame clones and lacks some. The sample contains 250,000 to 350,000 clones, 75% to 90% of which appear only once. The sequence came from a man between 18 and 35 years old with active or convalescent COVID-19. The rearrangement uses TRBV5-1 and TRBJ1-2; 8 bases align to TRBD1. The source material was peripheral blood. The CDR3 bases are TGCGCCAGCAGCCTAGGACAGGGAACCTATGGCTACACCTTC. It codes for CASSLGQGTYGYTF.